This TCR beta chain was found in a study of blood T cells in healthy people across ages. CDR3 size: 14 residues. Germline lookup yields CDR1 SGHVS and CDR2 FNYEAQ. The V gene lost 4 bases and the J gene lost 1 base, with 10 bases spanning the gap. This clonotype was counted only a few times. Each donor was a healthy Caucasian individual from Russia, aged roughly 6 to 90. Together with a sample-barcoded 5' primer, a J-beta primer mix was included in a second PCR lasting about 6 to 11 cycles. Unique molecular identifiers of 12 random nucleotides labeled each cDNA. TCRdb passed the 5' RACE reads through MiXCR, listing each CDR3 protein once. The sample shows fewer than 2,000,000 distinct CDR3 sequences, around 35% of them seen only once.

The chain carries TRBV7-6 and TRBJ1-1; D not resolved. The source of this sequence is a woman aged 25 to 39 in good health. Sequencing was carried out using blood. The CDR3 loop is CASSSEAENTEAFF. The CDR3 DNA reads TGTGCCAGCAGCTCAGAGGCGGAGAACACTGAAGCTTTCTTT.